Following are 25 T cell receptor beta chains from one sample sequenced in a study of cytomegalovirus exposure and HLA in healthy donors (dated 2017 in TCRdb). The receptor library was made with the immunoSEQ multiplex PCR assay. A mixture of 60 forward primers for TCR Vbeta segments and 13 reverse primers for TCR Jbeta segments was used in the multiplex PCR. Sourced from immuneACCESS, this table was stored by TCRdb with only in-frame sequences that have V and J called. A share of the clones is absent; for the studies checked, an unresolved V gene accounts for under half, and the remainder has no known explanation. This sample is represented by 60,000 to 70,000 clones; over 70% of them were singletons. About 7.8% of the sample rests with the top ten. The sequencing input was PBMCs. These receptors all come from a man in his 60s in good health and CMV-seropositive.

This clone occurred a few times. This sequence joins TRBV7-2 and TRBJ1-2; D not certain. The CDR3 totals 13 residues. Trimming removed 0 bases from V and 7 bases from J, with 9 bases in between. Per the germline V gene, CDR1 is SGHTA and CDR2 is FQGNSA. CDR3 in amino acids: CASSLAPVSGYTF. The CDR3, as DNA: TGTGCCAGCAGCTTAGCCCCGGTTTCTGGCTACACCTTC.

This clone appeared a few times. V and J are TRBV27 and TRBJ2-5; a weak D match, TRBD2 (5 bases). Trimming shortened V by 10 bases and J by 7 bases, and 25 bases separated the two germline ends. This CDR3 spans 15 amino acids. The germline gives CDR1 MNHEY, CDR2 SMNVEV (reference sequence). This CDR3 reads CATYAQRAQEGTQYF. As DNA, the CDR3 is TGTGCCACCTACGCCCAGAGGGCCCAAGAAGGGACCCAGTACTTC.

CDR3 nucleotide sequence: TGTGCCAGCAGCTTACGGACAGGATGGCTCTCCAATCCAGATACGCAGTATTTT. Its protein product is CASSLRTGWLSNPDTQYF. The chain has TRBV7-2 and TRBJ2-3; 7 bases line up with TRBD1. The J segment lost 4 bases and the V segment lost 2 bases, leaving 15 bases of the junction unmatched. Germline V CDR1 and CDR2: SGHTA, FQGNSA. The CDR3 runs to 18 residues.

The chain couples TRBV29-1 to TRBJ1-2; 7 positions match TRBD1. CDR1 is SQVTM and CDR2 is ANQGSEA in the germline V gene. J lost 7 bases, V lost 6 bases, and 8 bases had no gene match. The CDR3 is 12 residues long. The CDR3: CSVIDRVGGYTF. CDR3 sequence (DNA): TGCAGCGTGATCGACAGGGTTGGTGGCTACACCTTC.

Points on this clone: Sequence at one end of the junction differs from germline and may be a read error. Other DNA sequences in this sample translate to the same CDR3. This chain uses TRBV7-7 with TRBJ2-5; 8 bases are shared with TRBD1. Germline V gene sequence: CDR1 SSHAT, CDR2 FNYEAQ (reference sequence). CDR3 size: 15 residues. CDR3: CASSLAGTGQETQYF. The CDR3 DNA reads as TGTGCTAGCAGCTTAGCCGGGACAGGACAAGAGACCCAGTACTTC.

This rearrangement joins TRBV11-3 to TRBJ2-3, with D possibly matching TRBD2 (5 bases). This CDR3 contains 16 residues. Germline V CDR1 and CDR2: SGHNT, YENEEA. Trimming shortened V by 3 bases and J by 0 bases, and 13 bases separated the two germline ends. The CDR3 nucleotides read TGTGCCAGCAGCTTCCACCAGACTACTAGCACAGATACGCAGTATTTT. The encoded protein is CASSFHQTTSTDTQYF.

This clone has a single count. J is TRBJ2-1 and V is TRBV2, with a weak D call TRBD2 (6 bases). The CDR3 sequence is 15 residues long. Trimming shortened V by 2 bases and J by 8 bases, and 16 bases separated the two germline ends. Germline CDR1 SNHLY, CDR2 FYNNEI. This CDR3 is CASSEWGGKVDEQFF. The DNA for the CDR3 is TGTGCCAGCAGTGAATGGGGAGGTAAAGTCGATGAGCAGTTCTTC.

This chain's CDR3 is CASSFPSGRFNEQFF. CDR3 sequence (DNA): TGTGCCAGCAGCTTCCCTAGCGGGCGATTCAATGAGCAGTTCTTC. The chain has TRBV11-3 and TRBJ2-1, with 8 nucleotides matching TRBD2. The germline V gene encodes CDR1 SGHNT and CDR2 YENEEA. Germline trimming cut 3 bases from V and 6 bases from J; bases unmatched to any gene: 7. The CDR3 runs to 15 residues. Variable domain in full (rest from reference TRBV11-3 and TRBJ2-1): EAGVVQSPRYKIIEKKQPVAFWCNPISGHNTLYWYLQNLGQGPELLIRYENEEAVDDSQLPKDRFSAERLKGVDSTLKIQPAELGDSAVYLCASSFPSGRFNEQFFGPGTRLTVL.

This clone occurred a few times. The J gene is TRBJ2-1, the V gene TRBV2; 10 nucleotides agree with TRBD2. The V segment lost 6 bases and the J segment 0 bases; nucleotides outside the gene matches: 5. The germline V gene encodes CDR1 SNHLY and CDR2 FYNNEI. The CDR3 extends over 16 amino acids. CDR3 nucleotides: TGTGCCAGCAGCCCTGAGCGGGGGGGCTCCTACAATGAGCAGTTCTTC. Amino acid sequence: CASSPERGGSYNEQFF.

The chain carries TRBV27 and TRBJ2-7; tentative D call: TRBD1 (5 bases). V shed 5 bases and J shed 6 bases, with 20 bases lying between them. The CDR3 contains 15 residues. Germline V gives CDR1 MNHEY, CDR2 SMNVEV (reference sequence). The CDR3 loop reads CASSPSRSTRGEQYF. CDR3 nucleotides: TGTGCCAGCAGTCCTAGTCGCTCTACAAGGGGCGAGCAGTACTTC.

This chain uses TRBV5-6 with TRBJ2-7, with 11 bases lining up with TRBD2. This CDR3 comprises 18 residues. The J segment lost 4 bases and the V segment lost 4 bases, leaving 16 bases of the junction unmatched. The germline V gene encodes CDR1 SGHDT and CDR2 YYEEEE. The CDR3 here is CASSHRTSGQATMYEQYF. The CDR3 DNA reads as TGTGCCAGCAGCCATAGGACTAGCGGGCAGGCCACTATGTACGAGCAGTACTTC.

A few counts support this clone. The V and J genes are TRBV5-1 and TRBJ2-7; D remains unclear. Trimming stripped 0 bases from V and 3 bases from J, with 7 bases between. CDR3 length: 13 residues. The germline V gene encodes CDR1 SGHRS and CDR2 YFSETQ. This CDR3 reads CASSLGPLYEQYF. In nucleotides, the CDR3 is TGCGCCAGCAGCTTGGGGCCTCTCTACGAGCAGTACTTC.

The genes are TRBV7-9 and TRBJ1-2; unclear D gene. Between the trimmed V and J ends, which lost 3 bases and 6 bases, there was a span of 11 bases. The V gene's germline CDR1 is SEHNR and CDR2 FQNEAQ (reference sequence). CDR3 length: 13 residues. The CDR3 is CASSLEGAHGYTF. The CDR3 region has the DNA TGTGCCAGCAGCTTGGAGGGAGCGCATGGCTACACCTTC.

The chain recombines TRBV11-2 with TRBJ2-7; 11 bases match TRBD2. V lost 7 bases and J lost 2; bases outside the gene matches: 7. CDR1 is SGHAT and CDR2 is FQNNGV in the germline V gene. The CDR3 runs to 15 residues. As DNA, the CDR3 is TGTGCCAGCACCATAGCGGGAGGGCCGACCTACGAGCAGTACTTC. It translates to CASTIAGGPTYEQYF. Looking up the rest from reference TRBV11-2 and TRBJ2-7 gives the full variable domain: EAGVAQSPRYKIIEKRQSVAFWCNPISGHATLYWYQQILGQGPKLLIQFQNNGVVDDSQLPKDRFSAERLKGVDSTLKIQPAKLEDSAVYLCASTIAGGPTYEQYFGPGTRLTVT.

This clone was found a few times. One end of the junction does not line up with germline, which may come from a read error. V and J are TRBV7-9 and TRBJ2-5; tentatively, D is TRBD1 or TRBD2 (6 bases each). The DNA end is more similar to TRBJ2-7, so the J call may be wrong. Germline V lookup: CDR1 SEHNR, CDR2 FQNEAQ (reference sequence). CDR3 length equals 14 residues. This CDR3 reads CSSSLGGSGYEQYF. The CDR3 DNA reads as TGTTCCAGCAGCTTAGGGGGTAGCGGCTACGAGCAGTACTTC.

This chain joins TRBV7-9 and TRBJ1-2; the D gene is possibly TRBD1 (6 bases). Deletions cut 6 bases from V and 8 bases from J, with 16 bases between. CDR1 is SEHNR, CDR2 FQNEAQ, per germline (reference sequence). The CDR3 is 13 amino acids. The CDR3 protein is CASSRQAGGGYTF. CDR3 sequence (DNA): TGTGCCAGCAGTAGACAGGCCGGAGGCGGCTACACCTTC.

V gene TRBV5-6 combines with J gene TRBJ2-1, with 9 bases lining up with TRBD2. In germline, CDR1 is SGHDT, CDR2 YYEEEE. The CDR3 contains 16 residues. J lost 4 bases, V lost 5 bases, and 10 bases had no gene match. DNA for the CDR3: TGTGCCAGCAGACCAGAACCTAGCGGGGCGTACAATGAGCAGTTCTTC. Translation gives CASRPEPSGAYNEQFF.

The genes are TRBV7-8 and TRBJ2-7; 8 bases are shared with TRBD1. V lost 5 bases, J lost 5 bases, and 2 bases stayed unmatched. CDR3 length: 12 residues. Germline V gene sequence: CDR1 SGHVS, CDR2 FQNEAQ. Here the CDR3 reads CASSLDRDEQYF. For the CDR3, the DNA is TGTGCCAGCAGCCTGGACAGGGACGAGCAGTACTTC.

The CDR3 coding sequence is TGTGCCAGCAGCTACGGACAGGGCGGCTATGGCTACACCTTC. The encoded protein is CASSYGQGGYGYTF. The chain combines TRBV27 with TRBJ1-2; 8 bases line up with TRBD1. Germline CDR1 MNHEY, CDR2 SMNVEV (reference sequence). The CDR3 sequence is 14 residues long. V trimming: 6 bases; J trimming: 4 bases; junction bases outside the gene matches: 7.

V gene TRBV6-6 combines with J gene TRBJ2-7; TRBD2 matches at 10 bases. CDR3 length equals 15 residues. Germline V gene data show CDR1 as MNHNY and CDR2 as SVGAGI (reference sequence). V lost 6 bases, J lost 3 bases, and 8 bases stayed unmatched. CDR3 nucleotides: TGTGCCAGCAGCCTTAGCGGGGGGAGGATCTACGAGCAGTACTTC. Its translation is CASSLSGGRIYEQYF.

The V gene is TRBV6-1, the J gene TRBJ2-7; possibly TRBD1 for D (6 bases). V lost 4 bases to trimming and J lost 1 base, with 8 bases between them. Germline CDR1 and CDR2: MNHNS and SASEGT. The CDR3 consists of 13 residues. Here the CDR3 DNA reads TGTGCCAGCAGTGTGACAGGTTCCTACGAGCAGTACTTC. This encodes CASSVTGSYEQYF.

The CDR3 bases are TGTGCCAGCAGATACGAGAGCAATCAGCCCCAGCATTTT. Residues: CASRYESNQPQHF. The chain combines TRBV2 with TRBJ1-5, with D unresolved. CDR3 size: 13 residues. Trimming took off 6 bases at V and 1 base at J, with 7 bases between the two ends. The V gene's germline CDR1 is SNHLY and CDR2 FYNNEI.

The chain combines TRBV11-2 with TRBJ1-2, with TRBD1 matching 7 bases. V was pared by 2 bases and J by 7 bases, with 7 bases of the junction left unmatched. CDR1 is SGHAT and CDR2 is FQNNGV in the germline V gene. The CDR3 has 14 amino acids. This CDR3 reads CASSLNRQGSGYTF. In nucleotides, the CDR3 is TGTGCCAGCAGCTTAAACAGACAGGGAAGTGGCTACACCTTC.

The rearrangement uses TRBV5-5 and TRBJ1-2; D remains unclear. CDR1 SGHKS and CDR2 YYEKEE come from the germline V gene (reference sequence). CDR3 size: 12 residues. V was pared by 0 bases and J by 8 bases, with 8 bases between. The CDR3 nucleotides are TGTGCCAGCAGCTTGGCTACGTCCGGCTACACCTTC. Its translation is CASSLATSGYTF. The whole variable domain, filled in from reference TRBV5-5 and TRBJ1-2, reads DAGVTQSPTHLIKTRGQQVTLRCSPISGHKSVSWYQQVLGQGPQFIFQYYEKEERGRGNFPDRFSARQFPNYSSELNVNALLLGDSALYLCASSLATSGYTFGSGTRLTVV.

This clone was counted a few times. The chain combines TRBV7-9 with TRBJ2-7; 7 positions agree with TRBD1. J was trimmed by 7 bases and V by 4 bases; bases with no gene match: 10. CDR3 length: 14 residues. Germline V gene lookup returns CDR1 SEHNR and CDR2 FQNEAQ (reference sequence). For the CDR3, the DNA is TGTGCCAGCAGCTCCCGAGGGGACAGATGGGAGCAGTACTTC. Its translation: CASSSRGDRWEQYF.